The 31 T cell receptor beta chains below all came from one sample that was sequenced in a study of blood T cell repertoires in COVID-19. Generated by immunoSEQ multiplex PCR, the TCRdb table keeps only in-frame clones and is missing some. The table has some 43,000 clones, over 75% seen once. The sequenced material came from peripheral blood. The source of these receptors is a woman aged 60-75 years with acute or convalescent COVID-19.

The chain links TRBV6-5 to TRBJ2-3; possible D gene TRBD2, 5 bases. Germline CDR1 is MNHEY and CDR2 is SVGAGI. V lost 7 bases, J lost 1 base, and 15 bases lay in between. The length of the CDR3 is 15 residues. Here the CDR3 reads CASTTGSSRTDTQYF. Written as DNA, the CDR3 is TGTGCCAGCACCACGGGGTCATCGCGCACAGATACGCAGTATTTT.

The V call is TRBV11-3, the J call TRBJ2-7; 7 positions match TRBD2. The CDR3 has 17 residues. V lost 5 bases, J lost 5 bases, and 18 bases stayed unmatched. Germline values: CDR1 SGHNT, CDR2 YENEEA. The CDR3 DNA reads TGTGCCAGCAGCCATGGGGGAGGGCCCGAAATCCAGGACGAGCAGTACTTC. The encoded protein is CASSHGGGPEIQDEQYF.

The chain employs TRBV5-6 and TRBJ2-1; 12 bases fit TRBD1. In germline, CDR1 is SGHDT, CDR2 YYEEEE. Trimming cost V 5 bases and J 4 bases; bases outside gene matches: 4. The CDR3 totals 15 residues. The CDR3 reads CASRRDRGQYNEQFF. CDR3 in DNA: TGTGCCAGCAGACGGGACAGGGGGCAATACAATGAGCAGTTCTTC.

The rearrangement uses TRBV12-3 or TRBV12-4 and TRBJ1-1; 7 bases line up with TRBD1. There are 13 residues in the CDR3. V shed 6 bases and J 4 bases; nucleotides not matched to a gene: 5. CDR3 DNA sequence: TGTGCCAGCAGGCTACAGGGGAGCACTGAAGCTTTCTTT. This sequence encodes CASRLQGSTEAFF.

The genes are TRBV5-1 and TRBJ2-3; possible D gene TRBD1, 5 bases. Germline CDR1 reads SGHRS; CDR2 reads YFSETQ. CDR3 length equals 15 residues. V was clipped by 5 bases and J by 7 bases, with 20 bases between them. The CDR3 nucleotides are TGCGCCAGCAGATACGACAGTCTTATCGGGTATACGCAGTATTTT. Amino acids: CASRYDSLIGYTQYF.

This clone was seen a handful of times. The J gene is TRBJ1-6, the V gene TRBV5-1, with a tentative D call TRBD1 (6 bases). Germline values: CDR1 SGHRS, CDR2 YFSETQ. V dropped 4 bases and J dropped 6 bases, with 11 bases sitting between them. This CDR3 contains 14 residues. The CDR3 DNA is TGCGCCAGCAGCCAAATGGGGGCTAATTCACCCCTCCACTTT. This codes for CASSQMGANSPLHF.

The V and J genes are TRBV5-1 and TRBJ1-5; 9 positions agree with TRBD1. The trim removed 3 bases at V and 4 bases at J, leaving 5 bases unmatched. The CDR3 covers 15 residues. Germline CDR1 is SGHRS and CDR2 is YFSETQ. The CDR3 DNA follows: TGCGCCAGCAGCTCCACAGGGGGCGGGAATCAGCCCCAGCATTTT. Its protein is CASSSTGGGNQPQHF.

V gene TRBV12-3 or TRBV12-4 combines with J gene TRBJ2-7; D is ambiguous. The CDR3 has 13 amino acids. The V end lost 6 bases, the J end lost 0 bases, and 9 bases lay between the germline ends. The DNA of the CDR3 is TGTGCCAGCAGGCTCGCACACTCCTACGAGCAGTACTTC. Protein: CASRLAHSYEQYF.

The CDR3 nucleotides read TGTGCCAGTAGTTCGACCAACGGGTACAATGAGCAGTTCTTC. Residues: CASSSTNGYNEQFF. The chain links TRBV19 to TRBJ2-1; the D is unclear. Germline CDR1 LNHDA, CDR2 SQIVND (reference sequence). CDR3 length equals 14 residues. V was shortened by 5 bases and J by 4 bases, with 12 bases between the two germline ends.

There are a few counts of this clone. The genes are TRBV6-2 or TRBV6-3 and TRBJ1-6; 8 bases line up with TRBD1. Germline CDR1 reads MNHEY; CDR2 reads SVGEGT. Losses at the gene ends were 5 bases for V and 7 bases for J; bases not matched to a gene: 13. The CDR3 is made up of 17 amino acids. The CDR3 region is CASSKNTYRGINSPLHF. The CDR3 DNA sequence: TGTGCCAGCAGTAAAAATACGTACAGGGGGATCAATTCACCCCTCCACTTT.

The V call is TRBV15, the J call TRBJ1-4; TRBD1 might be the D (6 bases). V was trimmed by 1 base and J by 8 bases, leaving 14 bases between them. This CDR3 spans 15 amino acids. Germline V gene data show CDR1 as LNHNV and CDR2 as YYDKDF (reference sequence). In DNA, the CDR3 is TGTGCCACCAGCAGAGGAGAACAGGGAAACGAAAAACTGTTTTTT. This gives the protein CATSRGEQGNEKLFF.

The J gene is TRBJ2-1, the V gene TRBV2; no firm D call. The CDR3 is 12 residues long. CDR1 and CDR2 from the germline V gene are SNHLY and FYNNEI. The germline V and J ends were trimmed by 3 bases and 4 bases, with 4 bases remaining between them. CDR3 bases: TGTGCCAGCAGTGAGACTTACAATGAGCAGTTCTTC. Translating it yields CASSETYNEQFF.

The gene calls are TRBV2 and TRBJ1-4; no clear D. CDR3 size: 13 residues. The germline CDR1 and CDR2 sequences are SNHLY and FYNNEI. The V gene lost 4 bases and the J gene lost 8 bases, with 11 bases spanning the gap. The CDR3 coding sequence is TGTGCCAGCAGTGTTCGCCAGGAAGAAAAACTGTTTTTT. This gives the protein CASSVRQEEKLFF.

This chain links TRBV30 with TRBJ2-3; TRBD2 matches at 7 bases. The CDR3 extends over 13 amino acids. Germline V CDR1 and CDR2: GTSNPN, SVGIG (reference sequence). J gave up 5 bases and V 0 bases, and 2 bases lay outside the gene matches. CDR3 bases: TGTGCCTGGAGTGTACGGGAGGTAGATACGCAGTATTTT. It translates to CAWSVREVDTQYF.

The chain employs TRBV25-1 and TRBJ1-1, with 7 bases matching TRBD1. With 4 bases clipped from V and 3 bases from J, the junction kept 5 bases outside the gene matches. This CDR3 is built from 14 residues. In germline, CDR1 is MGHDK, CDR2 SYGVNS. CDR3 protein: CASSAIDRDTEAFF. CDR3 sequence (DNA): TGTGCCAGCAGTGCAATTGACAGGGACACTGAAGCTTTCTTT.

The chain is built from TRBV3-1 (or the pseudogene TRBV3-2) and TRBJ2-3; tentatively, D is TRBD2 (5 bases). The germline V and J ends were trimmed by 4 bases and 2 bases, with 13 bases remaining between them. The CDR3 length is 15 residues. Germline V gene data show CDR1 as LGHDT and CDR2 as YNNKEL (reference sequence). CDR3 sequence: CASSPLGLTTDTQYF. CDR3 in DNA: TGTGCCAGCAGCCCCCTCGGACTTACCACAGATACGCAGTATTTT.

The gene calls are TRBV5-1 and TRBJ2-7; 9 positions match TRBD2. The ends lost 4 bases at V and 3 bases at J; junction bases unmatched: 5. The V gene's germline CDR1 is SGHRS and CDR2 YFSETQ. This CDR3 is 14 amino acids long. The CDR3 protein is CASSVGTSLYEQYF. CDR3 DNA sequence: TGCGCCAGCAGCGTTGGGACTAGCCTCTACGAGCAGTACTTC.

In its sample, this clone was seen a few times. The V gene is TRBV15, the J gene TRBJ2-3, with D possibly TRBD2 on 6 matching bases. Trimming removed 5 bases at V and 7 bases at J, with 10 bases between. CDR3 size: 12 residues. Per the germline V gene, CDR1 is LNHNV and CDR2 is YYDKDF (reference sequence). The CDR3 is CATSSSANTQYF. The CDR3 nucleotides are TGTGCCACCAGCTCTAGCGCCAATACGCAGTATTTT. The full variable domain, with the rest looked up from reference TRBV15 and TRBJ2-3, is DAMVIQNPRYQVTQFGKPVTLSCSQTLNHNVMYWYQQKSSQAPKLLFHYYDKDFNNEADTPDNFQSRRPNTSFCFLDIRSPGLGDTAMYLCATSSSANTQYFGPGTRLTVL.

The chain has TRBV7-3 and TRBJ1-6; no clear D gene. This CDR3 is 16 amino acids long. V lost 0 bases to trimming and J lost 6 bases, with 12 bases between them. Germline V lookup: CDR1 SGHTA, CDR2 FQGTGA. CDR3 DNA: TGTGCCAGCAGCTTAACGGGCAGTTGGGCTAATTCACCCCTCCACTTT. This translates into CASSLTGSWANSPLHF.

This chain uses TRBV5-1 with TRBJ2-1; 7 bases agree with TRBD1. The trim removed 2 bases at V and 7 bases at J, leaving 6 bases unmatched. CDR3 length equals 14 residues. In germline, CDR1 is SGHRS, CDR2 YFSETQ. The CDR3 region is CASSFTDRVNEQFF. CDR3 bases: TGCGCCAGCAGCTTCACTGACAGGGTGAATGAGCAGTTCTTC.

This chain connects TRBV19 to TRBJ2-1; 8 bases agree with TRBD1. Germline values: CDR1 LNHDA, CDR2 SQIVND (reference sequence). The CDR3 loop spans 15 amino acids. V lost 5 bases and J lost 6; bases outside the gene matches: 9. The CDR3, as DNA: TGTGCCAGTAGTGCGACGGGACAGGCGAGCAATGAGCAGTTCTTC. This encodes CASSATGQASNEQFF. The full variable domain, rest sourced from reference TRBV19 and TRBJ2-1, is DGGITQSPKYLFRKEGQNVTLSCEQNLNHDAMYWYRQDPGQGLRLIYYSQIVNDFQKGDIAEGYSVSREKKESFPLTVTSAQKNPTAFYLCASSATGQASNEQFFGPGTRLTVL.

The genes are TRBV27 and TRBJ1-2; no firm D call. The V gene's germline CDR1 is MNHEY and CDR2 SMNVEV (reference sequence). This CDR3 has 13 residues. The ends were cut back, 5 bases at V and 7 bases at J, with 14 bases in the middle. This CDR3 reads CASSLSGEGGYTF. DNA for the CDR3: TGTGCCAGCAGTCTCTCCGGGGAGGGTGGCTACACCTTC.

This rearrangement joins TRBV7-9 to TRBJ2-7, with TRBD1 matching over 8 bases. The ends lost 5 bases at V and 3 bases at J; junction bases unmatched: 6. The CDR3 consists of 14 residues. Germline V lookup: CDR1 SEHNR, CDR2 FQNEAQ (reference sequence). The CDR3, as DNA: TGTGCCAGCAGCATCTCACAGGGGGACTACGAGCAGTACTTC. It encodes CASSISQGDYEQYF. Based on the CDR3 plus reference TRBV7-9 and TRBJ2-7, the full variable domain is DTGVSQNPRHKITKRGQNVTFRCDPISEHNRLYWYRQTLGQGPEFLTYFQNEAQLEKSRLLSDRFSAERPKGSFSTLEIQRTEQGDSAMYLCASSISQGDYEQYFGPGTRLTVT.

The sample holds a few counts of this clone. The V call is TRBV6-4, the J call TRBJ1-6, with 9 nucleotides matching TRBD1. CDR3 length: 17 amino acids. In germline, CDR1 is MRHNA, CDR2 SNTAGT. With 3 bases clipped from V and 7 bases from J, the junction kept 10 bases outside the gene matches. The CDR3 region has the DNA TGTGCCAGCAGTGATCCGGGACAGGGTCAACCGAATTCACCCCTCCACTTT. Amino acid sequence: CASSDPGQGQPNSPLHF.

The chain combines TRBV10-3 with TRBJ2-5; 10 bases are shared with TRBD1. Trimming took 6 bases from V and 6 from J; bases not matched to a gene: 10. Germline lookup yields CDR1 ENHRY and CDR2 SYGVKD. The CDR3 sequence is 15 residues long. The CDR3 here is CAISAPGQGLQTQYF. Here the CDR3 DNA reads TGTGCCATCAGCGCTCCGGGACAGGGGCTGCAGACCCAGTACTTC.

The V and J genes are TRBV10-3 and TRBJ2-3; 10 bases are a match to TRBD2. The V gene end was trimmed by 3 bases and the J gene end by 5 bases; junction bases not matched to a gene: 5. The CDR3 spans 15 residues. Germline assignment: CDR1 ENHRY and CDR2 SYGVKD. CDR3: CAISDRLAGEDTQYF. The CDR3 DNA is TGTGCCATCAGTGATCGGCTAGCGGGGGAAGATACGCAGTATTTT.

The chain joins TRBV10-1 to TRBJ2-1; the match to TRBD1 covers 9 bases. The CDR3 spans 15 residues. The V and J ends lost 0 bases and 10 bases, in that order; junction bases with no gene match: 7. From germline, CDR1 is WNHNN and CDR2 SYGVQD (reference sequence). This CDR3 reads CASSESYRGLGEQFF. The DNA for the CDR3 is TGCGCCAGCAGTGAGTCGTACAGGGGGCTCGGCGAGCAGTTCTTC.

The gene calls are TRBV14 and TRBJ2-1; possibly TRBD2 for D (5 bases). There are 14 residues in the CDR3. CDR1 and CDR2 from the germline V gene are SGHDN and FVKESK. Trimming removed 1 base at V and 9 bases at J, with 13 bases between. DNA of the CDR3: TGTGCCAGCAGCCAAGTAATCGGGGTGGGTGAGCAGTTCTTC. Amino acids: CASSQVIGVGEQFF.

In DNA form, the CDR3 reads TGTGCCATCACTCCCGAGCCTTGGGACAGGGGGCTTCCTGGCACTGAAGCTTTCTTT. As protein: CAITPEPWDRGLPGTEAFF. This chain links TRBV10-3 with TRBJ1-1; 12 nucleotides align to TRBD1. The CDR3 sequence is 19 residues long. The germline gives CDR1 ENHRY, CDR2 SYGVKD. After removal of 7 bases from V and 4 bases from J, the junction contained 19 bases not matched to a gene.

The chain joins TRBV12-5 to TRBJ1-1, with D possibly being TRBD1 (6 bases). Germline CDR1 reads LGHNT; CDR2 reads FRNRAP. The CDR3 is made up of 13 amino acids. Trimming left V 9 bases short and J 0 bases short, with 11 bases between. CDR3 in DNA: TGTGCTAGCACAGGGATTGTGAACACTGAAGCTTTCTTT. Residues: CASTGIVNTEAFF.

The rearrangement links TRBV7-9 to TRBJ1-2, with 8 bases lining up with TRBD1. The CDR3 runs 13 residues. With V trimmed by 5 bases and J by 4 bases, 3 bases remained unmatched. CDR1 and CDR2 from the germline V gene are SEHNR and FQNEAQ (reference sequence). The CDR3 loop is CASSHGQGYGYTF. Written as DNA, the CDR3 is TGTGCCAGCAGCCACGGACAGGGCTATGGCTACACCTTC.